This T cell receptor beta chain was documented in a study of blood T cell repertoires in COVID-19. Germline CDR1 is LGHNA and CDR2 is YNFKEQ. There are 15 residues in the CDR3. With 4 bases removed from V and 3 bases from J, the gap between germline ends came to 16 bases. During active infection, Seattle patients enrolled and were then monitored through disease. Data came from immunoSEQ multiplex PCR; TCRdb stores just in-frame clones and leaves some out. This sample has under 200,000 clones; 84% occur once, and the top ten carry about 14%. Sequenced material: peripheral blood. This clonotype was obtained from a woman in her 70s with COVID-19, enrolled during active disease. The chain joins TRBV4-2 to TRBJ2-7, with D possibly being TRBD2 (5 bases). CDR3 loop: CASSLVGGEVYEQYF. The CDR3 region has the DNA TGTGCCAGCAGCCTAGTAGGAGGCGAAGTCTACGAGCAGTACTTC.